The 30 T cell receptor beta chains below come from one sample, sequenced in a study of blood T cells in healthy people across ages. Using a J-beta primer mix together with a sample-barcoded 5' primer, a second PCR was run for roughly 7 to 11 cycles. TCRdb redid the calling of the 5' RACE reads with MiXCR, one entry per CDR3 protein. This sample carries fewer than 2,000,000 distinct CDR3 sequences, about 32% of them seen once, and the ten largest clones take around 11%. Sequenced material: blood. The receptors derive from a woman aged 25 to 39 in good health.

This clonotype was counted a few times. The chain has TRBV3-1 and TRBJ1-4; the match to TRBD1 covers 8 bases. The junction had 3 bases not matched to a gene; V was cut back by 1 base and J by 11 bases. CDR1 and CDR2 from the germline V gene are LGHDT and YNNKEL (reference sequence). The CDR3 runs to 13 residues. For the CDR3, the DNA is TGTGCCAGCAGCCAAGGGAGGACAGGGAAACTGTTTTTT. Translation: CASSQGRTGKLFF.

Comment on this clonotype: An end of the junction differs from the germline gene, which may be a read error. This chain links TRBV4-3 with TRBJ2-7; 9 bases are shared with TRBD2. This CDR3 has 17 residues. Per germline, CDR1 LGHNA and CDR2 YSLEER. The chain's CDR3 is CASSQDSRTSASYELYF. The CDR3 bases are TGCGCCAGCAGCCAAGACTCTAGGACTAGCGCTTCCTACGAGCTGTACTTC.

The chain employs TRBV7-2 and TRBJ2-1, with a weak D call TRBD2 (7 bases). There are 16 residues in the CDR3. The germline V gene has CDR1 SGHTA and CDR2 FQGNSA. Trimming removed 5 bases from V and 1 base from J, with 15 bases in between. The CDR3 bases are TGTGCCAGCAGCGATTTCGGGGGGCCTTCCTACAATGAGCAGTTCTTC. Protein sequence: CASSDFGGPSYNEQFF.

The chain links TRBV20-1 to TRBJ1-2, with D tentatively TRBD1 (6 bases). There are 14 residues in the CDR3. Germline-derived CDR1 and CDR2 are DFQATT and SNEGSKA (reference sequence). Trimming left V 6 bases short and J 1 base short, with 15 bases between. DNA of the CDR3: TGCAGTGCATATGACAGGCTCCTTAACTATGGCTACACCTTC. Protein product: CSAYDRLLNYGYTF.

V gene TRBV11-2 combines with J gene TRBJ2-3, with D unresolved. CDR3 length: 14 amino acids. V lost 4 bases to trimming and J lost 6 bases, with 14 bases between them. CDR1 and CDR2 from the germline V gene are SGHAT and FQNNGV. The CDR3 DNA follows: TGTGCCAGCAGCTCTCGGGTGTCCCCGGATACGCAGTATTTT. Residues: CASSSRVSPDTQYF.

The CDR3 sequence: CSVGGETGADTQYF. CDR3 nucleotide sequence: TGCAGCGTTGGGGGCGAGACAGGGGCAGATACGCAGTATTTT. The chain has TRBV29-1 and TRBJ2-3; 8 positions match TRBD1. This CDR3 spans 14 amino acids. Germline V gene lookup returns CDR1 SQVTM and CDR2 ANQGSEA. The trim removed 4 bases at V and 4 bases at J, leaving 7 bases unmatched.

The chain links TRBV3-1 to TRBJ1-3; D is unclear. Trimming took 1 base from V and 9 from J, leaving 16 bases between them. This CDR3 comprises 15 residues. Germline loops: CDR1 LGHDT, CDR2 YNNKEL (reference sequence). The CDR3 is CASSQGTGPRTTIYF. CDR3 nucleotide sequence: TGTGCCAGCAGCCAAGGGACCGGGCCCAGGACCACCATATATTTT.

The V gene is TRBV13, the J gene TRBJ2-1, with 13 bases lining up with TRBD2. CDR1 is PRHDT and CDR2 is FYEKMQ in the germline V gene (reference sequence). The trim removed 6 bases at V and 13 bases at J, leaving 15 bases unmatched. The CDR3 totals 16 residues. The CDR3: CASSPGLAGVAETQFF. CDR3 coding DNA: TGTGCCAGCAGTCCTGGACTAGCGGGAGTTGCAGAGACCCAGTTCTTC.

The chain is built from TRBV29-1 and TRBJ2-2; the D call may be TRBD1 or TRBD2 (5 bases each). Trimming took 3 bases from V and 8 from J, leaving 7 bases between them. Germline V CDR1 and CDR2: SQVTM, ANQGSEA. The length of the CDR3 is 11 residues. Here the CDR3 reads CSVEGRGELFF. The CDR3, as DNA: TGCAGCGTTGAGGGACGAGGGGAGCTGTTTTTT.

The rearrangement joins TRBV13 to TRBJ2-2, with D possibly TRBD2 on 6 matching bases. This CDR3 spans 16 amino acids. V was clipped by 0 bases and J by 4 bases, with 12 bases between them. CDR1 and CDR2 (germline): PRHDT, FYEKMQ (reference sequence). In DNA form, the CDR3 reads TGTGCCAGCAGCTTAGGCGCAGGGAGGAGCACCGGGGAGCTGTTTTTT. This gives the protein CASSLGAGRSTGELFF.

The chain is built from TRBV9 and TRBJ2-3; 10 bases line up with TRBD1. The V gene end was trimmed by 4 bases and the J gene end by 1 base; junction bases not matched to a gene: 6. CDR1 and CDR2 from the germline V gene are SGDLS and YYNGEE. The CDR3 has 16 amino acids. As DNA, the CDR3 is TGTGCCAGCAGCAAATCCGGGACAGGGGGCACAGATACGCAGTATTTT. Residues: CASSKSGTGGTDTQYF.

This clonotype was seen a few times. This chain connects TRBV5-1 to TRBJ1-2, with no clear D. This CDR3 comprises 14 residues. Germline CDR1 and CDR2: SGHRS and YFSETQ. Trimming removed 2 bases from V and 4 bases from J, with 12 bases in between. The CDR3 spells CASSFRDLAYGYTF. CDR3 in DNA: TGCGCCAGCAGCTTTCGCGACCTTGCCTATGGCTACACCTTC.

The DNA of the CDR3 is TGTGCCAGCTTGCCGCAGGGGAACTATGGCTACACCTTC. This sequence encodes CASLPQGNYGYTF. V usage is TRBV5-6 and J usage is TRBJ1-2, with D tentatively TRBD1 (6 bases). V lost 7 bases, J lost 2 bases, and 12 bases lay in between. This CDR3 has 13 residues. CDR1 is SGHDT and CDR2 is YYEEEE in the germline V gene.

The V call is TRBV9, the J call TRBJ2-3, with 7 bases identical to TRBD1. CDR1 and CDR2 (germline): SGDLS, YYNGEE. The CDR3 contains 15 residues. The V gene end was trimmed by 3 bases and the J gene end by 4 bases; junction bases not matched to a gene: 8. DNA of the CDR3: TGTGCCAGCAGCGAGGGGAACCAGGGGGCAGATACGCAGTATTTT. Protein sequence: CASSEGNQGADTQYF.

This clonotype occurred a few times. V and J are TRBV28 and TRBJ2-1; D is unresolved. Trimming took 3 bases from V and 5 from J, leaving 14 bases between them. The CDR3 length is 15 residues. Per germline, CDR1 MDHEN and CDR2 SYDVKM. The CDR3 reads CASSFSSSPNNEQFF. The CDR3 DNA sequence: TGTGCCAGCAGTTTCTCGTCGAGCCCTAACAATGAGCAGTTCTTC.

V and J are TRBV11-2 and TRBJ2-1; D is ambiguous. V was trimmed by 5 bases and J by 8 bases, leaving 13 bases between them. CDR1 is SGHAT, CDR2 FQNNGV, per germline. The CDR3 extends over 13 amino acids. The CDR3 region has the DNA TGTGCCAGCAGCATAGGGCTAGTGGATGAGCAGTTCTTC. It translates to CASSIGLVDEQFF.

This clonotype has only a few counts. The chain is built from TRBV2 and TRBJ2-1, with D possibly being TRBD2 (5 bases). This CDR3 spans 12 amino acids. V gave up 5 bases and J gave up 9 bases, with 11 bases separating them. Germline CDR1 SNHLY, CDR2 FYNNEI. CDR3 coding DNA: TGTGCCAGCAGTTATACTAGTATTGAGCAGTTCTTC. This sequence encodes CASSYTSIEQFF.

The sample holds a few counts of this clonotype. The V call is TRBV4-1, the J call TRBJ2-1; no clear D gene. Germline V CDR1 and CDR2: MGHRA, YSYEKL. Trimming took 3 bases from V and 8 from J, leaving 11 bases between them. The CDR3 extends over 13 amino acids. CDR3 sequence (DNA): TGCGCCAGCAGCCACCCCAGCCTCCATGAGCAGTTCTTC. Protein sequence: CASSHPSLHEQFF.

The chain carries TRBV6-1 and TRBJ1-2; no clear D gene. This CDR3 has 14 amino acids. With 0 bases removed from V and 5 bases from J, the gap between germline ends came to 10 bases. The germline V gene has CDR1 MNHNS and CDR2 SASEGT. CDR3 region: CASSEARSRYGYTF. The CDR3 nucleotides are TGTGCCAGCAGTGAAGCAAGGAGTAGGTATGGCTACACCTTC.

The chain uses TRBV7-9 and TRBJ2-7; D is possibly TRBD2 (6 bases). V shed 5 bases and J shed 2 bases, with 19 bases lying between them. This CDR3 has 16 amino acids. Germline lookup yields CDR1 SEHNR and CDR2 FQNEAQ (reference sequence). The CDR3 spells CASSRREIVVPYEQYF. DNA for the CDR3: TGTGCCAGCAGCCGCCGGGAGATTGTAGTTCCCTACGAGCAGTACTTC. Together with reference TRBV7-9 and TRBJ2-7, the CDR3 gives the full variable domain: DTGVSQNPRHKITKRGQNVTFRCDPISEHNRLYWYRQTLGQGPEFLTYFQNEAQLEKSRLLSDRFSAERPKGSFSTLEIQRTEQGDSAMYLCASSRREIVVPYEQYFGPGTRLTVT.

This rearrangement joins TRBV25-1 to TRBJ1-2; possibly TRBD1 for D (5 bases). V was trimmed by 2 bases and J by 4 bases, leaving 14 bases between them. The germline gives CDR1 MGHDK, CDR2 SYGVNS. This CDR3 comprises 15 residues. In DNA, the CDR3 is TGTGCCAGCAGTGAAGGGAGTAGGGGCGCCTATGGCTACACCTTC. Translation gives CASSEGSRGAYGYTF.

This clonotype was found a few times. The chain uses TRBV20-1 and TRBJ2-5; TRBD2 agrees at 8 bases. CDR3 length: 14 residues. V shed 6 bases, J shed 4 bases, and the junction held 10 bases outside the gene matches. The germline CDR1 and CDR2 sequences are DFQATT and SNEGSKA (reference sequence). DNA of the CDR3: TGCAGTGCCATTCGGGGGGGAGGGCCAGAGACCCAGTACTTC. It yields the protein CSAIRGGGPETQYF.

V gene TRBV30 combines with J gene TRBJ1-6; D remains ambiguous. Trimming pared 1 base from V and 5 bases from J, leaving 12 bases between. The CDR3 totals 15 residues. From germline, CDR1 is GTSNPN and CDR2 SVGIG (reference sequence). The CDR3 loop reads CAWSGGRWDNSPLHF. In DNA, the CDR3 is TGTGCCTGGAGTGGCGGCAGGTGGGATAATTCACCCCTCCACTTT.

This clonotype occurred a few times. J is TRBJ2-7 and V is TRBV4-2; 10 nucleotides agree with TRBD2. The V gene end was trimmed by 7 bases and the J gene end by 2 bases; junction bases not matched to a gene: 8. There are 15 residues in the CDR3. Germline CDR1 LGHNA, CDR2 YNFKEQ. The CDR3 DNA reads as TGTGCCAGCACATTCGGGACTAGCGACGCCTACGAGCAGTACTTC. The encoded protein is CASTFGTSDAYEQYF.

J is TRBJ2-7 and V is TRBV9; no firm D call. Trimming removed 3 bases from V and 0 bases from J, with 10 bases in between. Germline values: CDR1 SGDLS, CDR2 YYNGEE. This CDR3 contains 14 residues. The CDR3 nucleotides read TGTGCCAGCAGCGCGACATTGAGCTCCTACGAGCAGTACTTC. This translates into CASSATLSSYEQYF.

This clonotype occurred a few times. V gene TRBV5-1 combines with J gene TRBJ2-1, with 8 positions matching TRBD2. Germline loops: CDR1 SGHRS, CDR2 YFSETQ. This CDR3 has 16 residues. The ends lost 7 bases at V and 6 bases at J; junction bases unmatched: 15. The CDR3, as DNA: TGCGCCAGCCAACCTGGGGGGACTAGGGGGTTCAATGAGCAGTTCTTC. Residues: CASQPGGTRGFNEQFF.

V is TRBV2 and J is TRBJ2-5, with D hard to call. V was shortened by 6 bases and J by 9 bases, with 17 bases between the two germline ends. Germline-derived CDR1 and CDR2 are SNHLY and FYNNEI. This CDR3 spans 13 amino acids. Written as DNA, the CDR3 is TGTGCCAGCAGCCCAGGACGGATTGGGGCCCAGTACTTC. Residues: CASSPGRIGAQYF. The whole variable domain, filled in from reference TRBV2 and TRBJ2-5, reads EPEVTQTPSHQVTQMGQEVILRCVPISNHLYFYWYRQILGQKVEFLVSFYNNEISEKSEIFDDQFSVERPDGSNFTLKIRSTKLEDSAMYFCASSPGRIGAQYFGPGTRLLVL.

This clonotype has ten or more counts. V usage is TRBV20-1 and J usage is TRBJ2-7; D gene ambiguous. The CDR3 sequence is 14 residues long. Germline lookup yields CDR1 DFQATT and CDR2 SNEGSKA (reference sequence). The germline V and J ends were trimmed by 7 bases and 3 bases, with 19 bases remaining between them. The CDR3 is CSVNGGRSIYEQYF. CDR3 nucleotide sequence: TGCAGTGTTAACGGCGGACGGAGCATCTACGAGCAGTACTTC.

Notes on this clonotype: A much larger clonotype is one base distant, so this may be a read error. The chain is built from TRBV6-2 or TRBV6-3 and TRBJ2-1, with a weak D call TRBD2 (6 bases). The germline CDR1 and CDR2 sequences are MNHEY and SVGEGT. The CDR3 extends over 14 amino acids. The DNA for the CDR3 is TGTGCCGGCAGTTACTCCTCCCACGGGAGTGAGCAGTTCTTC. Encoded protein: CAGSYSSHGSEQFF.

The chain couples TRBV20-1 to TRBJ1-6; no clear D gene. CDR3 length: 12 amino acids. V lost 5 bases to trimming and J lost 11 bases, with 13 bases between them. Germline V gene lookup returns CDR1 DFQATT and CDR2 SNEGSKA (reference sequence). The CDR3 DNA reads as TGCAGTGCTGCCTCCTCTTCGACACCCCTCCACTTT. Encoded protein: CSAASSSTPLHF.